This TCR beta chain was identified in a study of blood T cell repertoires in COVID-19. On the study more broadly: The United States, Italy and Spain were the sources of the acute and convalescent COVID-19 samples. PBMCs, B-cell-depleted T cells, or T cells were the source of the cDNA or gDNA that made up the material.

Original analysis: Quantification of nucleated cells was approximated via reference gene primer amplification. Sequencing was performed with immunoSEQ multiplex PCR; in TCRdb, only in-frame clones are kept and a portion is missing. That table gives V, J and clone size, and the DNA gave D and trimming. Among around 140,000 clones, over 70% were seen once, and the ten largest hold about 2%. With V trimmed by 2 bases and J by 4 bases, 1 base remained unmatched. The CDR3 loop spans 13 amino acids. Germline V gives CDR1 MNHEY, CDR2 SMNVEV (reference sequence). Sequencing was carried out using peripheral blood. V gene TRBV27 combines with J gene TRBJ1-1; 7 bases are shared with TRBD1. The clonotype comes from a woman aged 55-70 years with acute or convalescent COVID-19. CDR3: CASSLKGATEAFF. As DNA, the CDR3 is TGTGCCAGCAGTTTAAAGGGGGCCACTGAAGCTTTCTTT.